A single sample is the source of the 26 T cell receptor beta chains below, sequenced in a study of cytomegalovirus exposure and HLA in healthy donors (TCRdb year 2017). Receptors were amplified or captured by the immunoSEQ multiplex PCR assay. Imported from immuneACCESS, the table was reduced by TCRdb to in-frame sequences with V and J called. These copies leave out some clones; in studies compared against another copy, an unresolved V gene accounts for under half, and the cause of the remainder is not known. The sample table lists some 170,000 clones, roughly 90% of them with a count of one. Of the sample, about 9.3% is held by the ten largest clones. What was sequenced was PBMCs. These receptor sequences come from a woman aged 18 to 35 in good health and CMV-seropositive.

V gene TRBV9 combines with J gene TRBJ2-5; TRBD2 aligns across 8 bases. Germline V CDR1 and CDR2: SGDLS, YYNGEE. Germline trimming cut 0 bases from V and 5 bases from J; bases unmatched to any gene: 6. The CDR3 is 15 residues long. The CDR3: CASSVEAGVGETQYF. In DNA, the CDR3 is TGTGCCAGCAGCGTAGAAGCGGGAGTGGGTGAGACCCAGTACTTC. Variable domain in full (rest from reference TRBV9 and TRBJ2-5): DSGVTQTPKHLITATGQRVTLRCSPRSGDLSVYWYQQSLDQGLQFLIQYYNGEERAKGNILERFSAQQFPDLHSELNLSSLELGDSALYFCASSVEAGVGETQYFGPGTRLLVL.

CDR3 in amino acids: CASSVAGTYNEQFF. The CDR3 nucleotides read TGTGCCAGCAGCGTAGCGGGGACCTACAATGAGCAGTTCTTC. This chain uses TRBV9 with TRBJ2-1, with D possibly TRBD2 on 5 matching bases. Looked up from germline, CDR1 is SGDLS and CDR2 is YYNGEE. Deletions cut 0 bases from V and 2 bases from J, with 6 bases between. The CDR3 totals 14 residues.

This clone came up a few times. The V call is TRBV2, the J call TRBJ2-7, with D possibly matching TRBD1 (5 bases). The germline V gene has CDR1 SNHLY and CDR2 FYNNEI. The germline V and J ends were trimmed by 11 bases and 5 bases, with 16 bases remaining between them. The length of the CDR3 is 12 residues. CDR3 DNA: TGTGCCGGAAATGTAGGGGCCGACGAGCAGTACTTC. Translating gives CAGNVGADEQYF. Full variable domain (remainder filled in from reference TRBV2 and TRBJ2-7): EPEVTQTPSHQVTQMGQEVILRCVPISNHLYFYWYRQILGQKVEFLVSFYNNEISEKSEIFDDQFSVERPDGSNFTLKIRSTKLEDSAMYFCAGNVGADEQYFGPGTRLTVT.

The chain joins TRBV4-3 to TRBJ2-1; 10 nucleotides agree with TRBD2. V shed 1 base, J shed 12 bases, and the junction held 9 bases outside the gene matches. The germline V gene encodes CDR1 LGHNA and CDR2 YSLEER. The CDR3 covers 15 residues. Here the CDR3 reads CASSQVGSSGRRQFF. The CDR3 coding sequence is TGCGCCAGCAGCCAAGTTGGGTCTAGCGGGAGAAGGCAGTTCTTC.

This rearrangement joins TRBV5-6 to TRBJ1-4; tentative D call: TRBD1 (6 bases). Germline loops: CDR1 SGHDT, CDR2 YYEEEE. The CDR3 contains 16 residues. V lost 3 bases to trimming and J lost 6 bases, with 18 bases between them. Here the CDR3 reads CASSWAGVGTYEKLFF. The CDR3 DNA is TGTGCCAGCAGCTGGGCAGGGGTGGGGACATATGAAAAACTGTTTTTT. Full variable domain (outside the CDR3, taken from reference TRBV5-6 and TRBJ1-4): DAGVTQSPTHLIKTRGQQVTLRCSPKSGHDTVSWYQQALGQGPQFIFQYYEEEERQRGNFPDRFSGHQFPNYSSELNVNALLLGDSALYLCASSWAGVGTYEKLFFGSGTQLSVL.

The chain joins TRBV11-3 to TRBJ2-5, with TRBD1 identical over 8 bases. Per the germline V gene, CDR1 is SGHNT and CDR2 is YENEEA. With 5 bases clipped from V and 1 base from J, the junction kept 3 bases outside the gene matches. This CDR3 region has 14 residues. CDR3 region: CASSQDRVQETQYF. CDR3 bases: TGTGCCAGCAGCCAGGACAGGGTCCAAGAGACCCAGTACTTC.

V and J are TRBV7-3 and TRBJ2-7; D possibly corresponds to TRBD1 (6 bases). The V end lost 5 bases, the J end lost 2 bases, and 13 bases lay between the germline ends. CDR3 length: 14 amino acids. CDR1 and CDR2 from the germline V gene are SGHTA and FQGTGA. The chain's CDR3 is CASSLSGGTYEQYF. The CDR3 nucleotides read TGTGCCAGCAGCCTAAGTGGGGGCACCTACGAGCAGTACTTC.

The chain links TRBV2 to TRBJ1-2; 8 positions agree with TRBD1. J was trimmed by 8 bases and V by 6 bases; bases with no gene match: 8. Germline CDR1 SNHLY, CDR2 FYNNEI. There are 13 residues in the CDR3. CDR3 bases: TGTGCCAGCAGGAGACAGGGGAGGGAGGGCTACACCTTC. Its translation is CASRRQGREGYTF.

V gene TRBV5-1 combines with J gene TRBJ2-1; D unclear. The germline gives CDR1 SGHRS, CDR2 YFSETQ. There are 12 residues in the CDR3. Trimming removed 3 bases at V and 4 bases at J, with 5 bases between. The CDR3 sequence is CASSYPYNEQFF. The CDR3 DNA is TGCGCCAGCAGCTATCCGTACAATGAGCAGTTCTTC. The whole variable domain, remainder taken from reference TRBV5-1 and TRBJ2-1, is KAGVTQTPRYLIKTRGQQVTLSCSPISGHRSVSWYQQTPGQGLQFLFEYFSETQRNKGNFPGRFSGRQFSNSRSEMNVSTLELGDSALYLCASSYPYNEQFFGPGTRLTVL.

This clone is termed medium-sized. V gene TRBV28 combines with J gene TRBJ1-2, with D unclear. V dropped 5 bases and J dropped 8 bases, with 18 bases sitting between them. This CDR3 is built from 14 residues. Germline values: CDR1 MDHEN, CDR2 SYDVKM. CDR3: CASSALPLRVGYTF. The CDR3 nucleotides read TGTGCCAGCAGTGCACTCCCCCTGCGGGTAGGCTACACCTTC.

V gene TRBV7-2 combines with J gene TRBJ1-2; D is perhaps TRBD1 (6 bases). The V gene's germline CDR1 is SGHTA and CDR2 FQGNSA. The CDR3 has 15 residues. V lost 5 bases and J 0 bases, leaving 13 bases between the germline ends. The CDR3 sequence: CASSPGQPTNYGYTF. The CDR3 nucleotides read TGTGCCAGCAGCCCGGGACAACCAACTAACTATGGCTACACCTTC.

This chain connects TRBV9 to TRBJ2-5; 10 bases agree with TRBD2. CDR3 length equals 16 residues. Germline V gene data show CDR1 as SGDLS and CDR2 as YYNGEE. The V and J ends lost 0 bases and 3 bases, in that order; junction bases with no gene match: 5. The CDR3 DNA sequence: TGTGCCAGCAGCGTAGAGAGTCTAGCGGGAGAAGAGACCCAGTACTTC. Translating gives CASSVESLAGEETQYF.

The chain has TRBV7-9 and TRBJ1-1; D gene unclear. The length of the CDR3 is 11 residues. In germline, CDR1 is SEHNR, CDR2 FQNEAQ (reference sequence). The CDR3 bases are TGTGCGTGTGGGAGGAACACTGAAGCTTTCTTT. Its protein is CACGRNTEAFF.

V usage is TRBV19 and J usage is TRBJ1-1; D possibly corresponds to TRBD1 (6 bases). Germline values: CDR1 LNHDA, CDR2 SQIVND (reference sequence). There are 15 residues in the CDR3. The ends were cut back, 0 bases at V and 5 bases at J, with 13 bases in the middle. The CDR3 DNA follows: TGTGCCAGTAGTATAGACCGCACAGGGAAAACTGAAGCTTTCTTT. This gives the protein CASSIDRTGKTEAFF.

V gene TRBV6-1 combines with J gene TRBJ2-2, with a weak D call TRBD2 (6 bases). Germline-derived CDR1 and CDR2 are MNHNS and SASEGT. V lost 5 bases and J 5 bases, leaving 12 bases between the germline ends. CDR3 length equals 14 residues. The CDR3 loop reads CASSPLGGTGELFF. The CDR3 region has the DNA TGTGCCAGCAGTCCCCTCGGGGGAACCGGGGAGCTGTTTTTT.

The genes are TRBV2 and TRBJ2-7; D not certain. V was clipped by 7 bases and J by 3 bases, with 10 bases between them. Per germline, CDR1 SNHLY and CDR2 FYNNEI. CDR3 length: 12 residues. The CDR3 DNA is TGTGCCAGCATGGGCAGTCTCTACGAGCAGTACTTC. Amino acid sequence: CASMGSLYEQYF. Full variable domain (remainder filled in from reference TRBV2 and TRBJ2-7): EPEVTQTPSHQVTQMGQEVILRCVPISNHLYFYWYRQILGQKVEFLVSFYNNEISEKSEIFDDQFSVERPDGSNFTLKIRSTKLEDSAMYFCASMGSLYEQYFGPGTRLTVT.

This chain links TRBV15 with TRBJ2-2; the match to TRBD2 covers 9 bases. The CDR3 runs 19 residues. With 0 bases clipped from V and 1 base from J, the junction kept 9 bases outside the gene matches. Germline CDR1 and CDR2: LNHNV and YYDKDF (reference sequence). The CDR3: CATSRERDYSGGNTGELFF. Written as DNA, the CDR3 is TGTGCCACCAGCAGAGAGAGGGACTATAGCGGGGGGAACACCGGGGAGCTGTTTTTT.

The chain uses TRBV25-1 and TRBJ2-1; no clear D. The V gene lost 4 bases and the J gene lost 6 bases, with 16 bases spanning the gap. Germline values: CDR1 MGHDK, CDR2 SYGVNS. This CDR3 has 15 amino acids. Written as DNA, the CDR3 is TGTGCCAGCAGTGTCGGTAGTTCCTCTGCCAATGAGCAGTTCTTC. The encoded protein is CASSVGSSSANEQFF.

The chain carries TRBV7-6 and TRBJ2-1; possibly TRBD1 for D (5 bases). CDR1 and CDR2 from the germline V gene are SGHVS and FNYEAQ. V was trimmed by 4 bases and J by 6 bases, leaving 13 bases between them. The CDR3 spans 14 residues. The DNA for the CDR3 is TGTGCCAGCAGCTCAAGGGGTGGCGGCAATGAGCAGTTCTTC. It is translated as CASSSRGGGNEQFF. The entire variable domain, with the rest obtained from reference TRBV7-6 and TRBJ2-1, is as follows: GAGVSQSPRYKVTKRGQDVALRCDPISGHVSLYWYRQALGQGPEFLTYFNYEAQQDKSGLPNDRFSAERPEGSISTLTIQRTEQRDSAMYRCASSSRGGGNEQFFGPGTRLTVL.

The rearrangement uses TRBV7-9 and TRBJ2-1; TRBD2 matches at 15 bases. The CDR3 is 17 residues long. Trimming took 4 bases from V and 4 from J; bases not matched to a gene: 5. In germline, CDR1 is SEHNR, CDR2 FQNEAQ (reference sequence). CDR3 loop: CASSYTGLAGGYNEQFF. CDR3 in DNA: TGTGCCAGCAGCTACACGGGACTAGCGGGAGGTTACAATGAGCAGTTCTTC.

The chain joins TRBV20-1 to TRBJ2-3; D unclear. Trimming shortened V by 6 bases and J by 4 bases, and 8 bases separated the two germline ends. Germline values: CDR1 DFQATT, CDR2 SNEGSKA (reference sequence). The CDR3 has 11 amino acids. In nucleotides, the CDR3 is TGCAGTGCCGCACTATCAGATACGCAGTATTTT. Translation: CSAALSDTQYF.

This rearrangement joins TRBV5-4 to TRBJ1-2; the match to TRBD1 covers 8 bases. Trimming removed 6 bases from V and 4 bases from J; junction bases left unmatched: 11. The CDR3 runs to 15 residues. Germline V CDR1 and CDR2: SGHNT, YYREEE (reference sequence). CDR3 DNA: TGTGCCAGCAACGAGGGGGGGGACAGGATCTATGGCTACACCTTC. Its translation: CASNEGGDRIYGYTF.

The chain links TRBV7-9 to TRBJ1-2; no firm D call. The CDR3 is made up of 14 amino acids. V was cut by 3 bases and J by 3 bases, with 11 bases left in between. Germline V gene sequence: CDR1 SEHNR, CDR2 FQNEAQ (reference sequence). This CDR3 is CASSFSLAYYGYTF. The CDR3 DNA follows: TGTGCCAGCAGCTTTTCTCTAGCCTACTATGGCTACACCTTC.

This clone was seen a single time. V is TRBV28 and J is TRBJ2-5, with D possibly matching TRBD2 (6 bases). This CDR3 region has 12 residues. Trimming stripped 5 bases from V and 3 bases from J, with 7 bases between. In germline, CDR1 is MDHEN, CDR2 SYDVKM. CDR3 nucleotide sequence: TGTGCCAGCAGTGGCGGGGAAGAGACCCAGTACTTC. This gives the protein CASSGGEETQYF.

The chain joins TRBV28 to TRBJ2-2, with D hard to call. Germline loops: CDR1 MDHEN, CDR2 SYDVKM. V lost 6 bases and J lost 3, with 11 bases in between. This CDR3 spans 14 amino acids. The CDR3 spells CASSNGRDTGELFF. DNA for the CDR3: TGTGCCAGCAGCAATGGGCGTGACACCGGGGAGCTGTTTTTT.

The chain is built from TRBV28 and TRBJ2-7; D might be TRBD1 (6 bases). This CDR3 is 13 amino acids long. Germline V gene data show CDR1 as MDHEN and CDR2 as SYDVKM. Trimming cost V 4 bases and J 2 bases, with 9 bases left between them. CDR3 DNA: TGTGCCAGCAGTTATAACAGGGCCTACGAGCAGTACTTC. Its protein is CASSYNRAYEQYF.